This T cell receptor beta chain was sequenced during a study of cytomegalovirus exposure and HLA in healthy donors. Points from the study as a whole: Reported results showed that the classifier diagnosed cytomegalovirus status with high specificity and sensitivity. Later analysis reportedly placed an Asian-associated ancestry cluster below the approximately 700-donor mean in N-insertions. In a later analysis, TCR association rates varied by HLA locus: DRB1 most, HLA-C fewest.

A multiplex PCR was run with 60 Vbeta primers and 13 Jbeta primers. Sequencing was performed with immunoSEQ multiplex PCR; in TCRdb, only in-frame clones are kept and a portion is missing. The repertoire holds under 150,000 clones, with 79% as singletons. Concerning this clone: The antigen is not known.

Trimming stripped 2 bases from V and 3 bases from J, with 11 bases between. The CDR3 has 14 amino acids. Germline loops: CDR1 SGHRS, CDR2 YFSETQ. Material for sequencing was PBMCs. This TCR came from a man aged 18 to 35 in good health and CMV-seronegative. V and J are TRBV5-1 and TRBJ2-5; possibly TRBD1 for D (6 bases). The chain's CDR3 is CASSLMTGEETQYF. CDR3 bases: TGCGCCAGCAGCTTAATGACAGGAGAAGAGACCCAGTACTTC.